The rows below give T cell receptor beta chains drawn from one sample of a study of shared clonotypes between healthy human individuals. Generated by immunoSEQ multiplex PCR, the TCRdb table keeps only in-frame clones and is missing some. In the table there are approximately 350,000 clones, 74% of which are singletons. The specimen was memory CD4+ T cells sorted from blood. These receptors originate from a man between 25 and 39 years old in good health. CDR3s include the opening cysteine and the closing phenylalanine or tryptophan. Each record gives: CDR3 length, J gene, clone size, V gene, D gene, CDR3 DNA, CDR3 protein. A D gene is named only where the DNA matches it firmly. Clone sizes are given selectively: once, few, many, or a class where the clone is expanded.

14 TRBJ2-2 NA TRBV28 NA TGTGCCAGCAGGAGCAGGGCTTTAGCCGGGGAGCTGTTTTTT CASRSRALAGELFF
15 TRBJ1-6 once TRBV10-2 TRBD1 TGCGCCAGCAGTGAGTCGGACAGGGGACATTCACCCCTCCACTTT CASSESDRGHSPLHF
17 TRBJ2-7 NA TRBV10-3 NA TGTGCCATCAGTGAGTCTACCAGCCTCTGGGGGATCCACGAGCAGTACTTC CAISESTSLWGIHEQYF
15 TRBJ2-1 NA TRBV5-4 TRBD2 TGTGCCAGCAGCTCGGGGACTAGGCCAAACAATGAGCAGTTCTTC CASSSGTRPNNEQFF
14 TRBJ1-1 NA TRBV7-3 NA TGTGCCAGCAGCTTATCAGGGGAGAACACTGAAGCTTTCTTT CASSLSGENTEAFF
13 TRBJ2-3 NA TRBV11-2 NA TGTGCCAGCAGCCCCCTACAGACAGATACGCAGTATTTT CASSPLQTDTQYF
13 TRBJ2-7 NA TRBV7-8 NA TGTGCCAGCAGCTTTGGGAACTCCTACGAGCAGTACTTC CASSFGNSYEQYF
14 TRBJ1-1 few TRBV9 NA TGTGCCAGCAGCAGAACGGACAAGAACACTGAAGCTTTCTTT CASSRTDKNTEAFF
15 TRBJ2-5 once TRBV11-3 TRBD2 TGTGCCAGCAGCTTGGAAGCGGGAGCGATCCAGACCCAGTACTTC CASSLEAGAIQTQYF
12 TRBJ1-1 NA TRBV2 NA TGTGCCAGCAGGTTTGGGTTTGGTGAAGCTTTCTTT CASRFGFGEAFF
13 TRBJ2-5 NA TRBV11-2 NA TGTGCCAGCAGCTTAGGAGTGCAAGAGACCCAGTACTTC CASSLGVQETQYF
12 TRBJ2-5 many TRBV14 NA TGTGCCAGCAGGCACGCGGGGGAGACCCAGTACTTC CASRHAGETQYF
13 TRBJ2-1 NA TRBV6-4 TRBD1 TGTGCCAGCAGCGCCGACAGGGGTGATGAGCAGTTCTTC CASSADRGDEQFF
16 TRBJ2-2 few TRBV7-8 NA TGTGCCAGCAGCGCGAGCTCGAGGGGGAACACCGGGGAGCTGTTTTTT CASSASSRGNTGELFF
16 TRBJ2-2 NA TRBV9 NA TGTGCCAGCAGCGTAGTTCCAGTTTCGAACACCGGGGAGCTGTTTTTT CASSVVPVSNTGELFF
15 TRBJ2-1 NA TRBV5-4 TRBD2 TGTGCCAGCAGCACCAGGGAGGGGCTCTACAATGAGCAGTTCTTC CASSTREGLYNEQFF
13 TRBJ1-1 few TRBV6-4 NA TGTGCCAGCAGCGCAGGGGTGAACACTGAAGCTTTCTTT CASSAGVNTEAFF
14 TRBJ2-7 NA TRBV14 NA TGTGCCAGCAGCCAAGTTACTTGGGGATACGAGCAGTACTTC CASSQVTWGYEQYF
10 TRBJ1-1 many TRBV29-1 NA TGCAGCGTTGCGAACACTGAAGCTTTCTTT CSVANTEAFF
13 TRBJ2-5 NA TRBV11-2 TRBD2 TGTGCCAGCAGCTCCCGGGGGGGTAAGACCCAGTACTTC CASSSRGGKTQYF
13 TRBJ2-7 NA TRBV30 NA TGTGCCTGGATCCGTCTAGCTCGCTACGAGCAGTACTTC CAWIRLARYEQYF
13 TRBJ1-2 NA TRBV15 NA TGTGCCACCAGCAGGGCTCAGGGGCATGGCTACACCTTC CATSRAQGHGYTF
17 TRBJ1-2 NA TRBV27 NA TGTGCCAGCAGAGCGGGGGAGGCGTTTCCCCTTACAGCTGGCTACACCTTC CASRAGEAFPLTAGYTF
11 TRBJ2-5 many TRBV29-1 TRBD2 TGCAGCGCTGGGGGGGAAGAGACCCAGTACTTC CSAGGEETQYF
16 TRBJ2-3 NA TRBV7-3 TRBD2 TGTGCCAGCAGCTTAGAACTAGCGGGAGGTGCAGATACGCAGTATTTT CASSLELAGGADTQYF
16 TRBJ1-3 NA TRBV7-6 NA TGTGCCAGCAGCTTAGCGAGGGGGGGATCTGGAAACACCATATATTTT CASSLARGGSGNTIYF
15 TRBJ2-1 NA TRBV18 NA TGTGCCAGCTCGCCACCTAGGGGGGCATACAATGAGCAGTTCTTC CASSPPRGAYNEQFF
13 TRBJ2-5 NA TRBV7-2 TRBD2 TGTGCCAGCAGCCTCGGGAGGCAGGAGACCCAGTACTTC CASSLGRQETQYF